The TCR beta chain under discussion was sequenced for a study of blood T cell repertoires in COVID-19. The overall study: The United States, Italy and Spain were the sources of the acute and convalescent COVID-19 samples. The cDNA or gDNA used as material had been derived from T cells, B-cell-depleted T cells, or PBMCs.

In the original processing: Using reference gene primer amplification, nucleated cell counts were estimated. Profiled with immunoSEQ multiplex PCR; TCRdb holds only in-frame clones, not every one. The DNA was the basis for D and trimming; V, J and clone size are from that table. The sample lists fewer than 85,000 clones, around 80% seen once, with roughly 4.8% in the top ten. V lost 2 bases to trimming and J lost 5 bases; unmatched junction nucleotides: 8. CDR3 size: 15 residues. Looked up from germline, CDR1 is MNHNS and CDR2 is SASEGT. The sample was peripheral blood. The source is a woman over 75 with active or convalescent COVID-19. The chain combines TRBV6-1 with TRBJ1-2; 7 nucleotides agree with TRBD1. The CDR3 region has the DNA TGTGCCAGCAGTGAATTCAGACAGGGCGTATATGGCTACACCTTC. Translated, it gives CASSEFRQGVYGYTF.